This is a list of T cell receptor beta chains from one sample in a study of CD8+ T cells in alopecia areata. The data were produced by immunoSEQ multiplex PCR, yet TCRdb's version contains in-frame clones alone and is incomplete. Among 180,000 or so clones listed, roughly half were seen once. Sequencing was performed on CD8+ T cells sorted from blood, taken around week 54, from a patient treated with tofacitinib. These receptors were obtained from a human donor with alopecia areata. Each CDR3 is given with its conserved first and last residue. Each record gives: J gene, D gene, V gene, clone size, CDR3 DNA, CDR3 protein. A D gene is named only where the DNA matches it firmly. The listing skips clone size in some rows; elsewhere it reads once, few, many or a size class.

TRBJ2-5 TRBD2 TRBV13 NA TGTGCCAGCAGCGCGCAGACTAGCGGGGGACTTCGGGCCCAGTACTTC CASSAQTSGGLRAQYF
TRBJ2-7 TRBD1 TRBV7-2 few TGTGCCAGCAGAGGACAGGGGGCGCGGGAGCAGTACTTC CASRGQGAREQYF
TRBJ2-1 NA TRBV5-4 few TGTGCCAGCAGCTTGGAGCAGACTGGCGATGAGCAGTTCTTC CASSLEQTGDEQFF
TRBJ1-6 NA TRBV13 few TGTGCCAGCAGCTTAGGACGTAATTCACCCCTCCACTTT CASSLGRNSPLHF
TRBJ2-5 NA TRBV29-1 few TGCAGCGTTCGACAGCAAGAGACCCAGTACTTC CSVRQQETQYF
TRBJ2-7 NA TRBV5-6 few TGTGCCAGCAGCTTCGGACCTAGCGAAGACTACGAGCAGTACTTC CASSFGPSEDYEQYF
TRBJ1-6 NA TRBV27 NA TGTGCCAGCAGTTTATCAGACCCAAGATCACCCCTCCACTTT CASSLSDPRSPLHF
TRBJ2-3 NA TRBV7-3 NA TGTGCCAGCAGCCCATCTAGCGGCACAGATACGCAGTATTTT CASSPSSGTDTQYF
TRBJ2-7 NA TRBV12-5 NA TGTGCTAGTGGTTACGCCTTGGCGCAGTACTTC CASGYALAQYF
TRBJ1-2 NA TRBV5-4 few TGTGCCAGCAGTCCGGACAGCTTTGGCTACACCTTC CASSPDSFGYTF
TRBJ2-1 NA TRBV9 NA TGTGCCAGCAGCACCTGGGACTCCCCGACCTACAATGAGCAGTTCTTC CASSTWDSPTYNEQFF
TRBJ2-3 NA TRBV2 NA TGTGCCAGCAGTGAGACTAGCACAGATACGCAGTATTTT CASSETSTDTQYF
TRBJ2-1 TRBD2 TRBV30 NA TGTGCCTGGAGTGGGACTAGCGGGGACGATGAGCAGTTCTTC CAWSGTSGDDEQFF
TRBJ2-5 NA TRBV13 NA TGTGCCAGCAGCCACGACAGCCCGGCAGAGACCCAGTACTTC CASSHDSPAETQYF
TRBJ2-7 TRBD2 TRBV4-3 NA TGCGCCAGCAGCCAAGTCCTAGCGGGGTGGTACGAGCAGTACTTC CASSQVLAGWYEQYF
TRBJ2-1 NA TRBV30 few TGTGCCGCCTTTCCGGGTTGGGATGAGCAGTTCTTC CAAFPGWDEQFF
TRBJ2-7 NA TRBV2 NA TGTGCCAGCAGGTCTTCGCTCCGCGAGCAGTACTTC CASRSSLREQYF
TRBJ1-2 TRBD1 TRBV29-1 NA TGCAGCGTTGGATTGCGACAGGGGGCTGGCTACACCTTC CSVGLRQGAGYTF
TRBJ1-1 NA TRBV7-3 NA TGTGCCAGCAGCTCAGGACGGGGCACTGAAGCTTTCTTT CASSSGRGTEAFF
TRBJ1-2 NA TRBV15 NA TGTGCCACGACCCCCGGGGGGGAGAACTATGGCTACACCTTC CATTPGGENYGYTF
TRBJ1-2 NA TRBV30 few TGTGCCTGGAGTGGGGACCTTGGGGGCTACACCTTC CAWSGDLGGYTF
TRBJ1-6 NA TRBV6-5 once TGTGCCAGCAGTTTGTCGGGGGATCCCTTTAATTCACCCCTCCACTTT CASSLSGDPFNSPLHF
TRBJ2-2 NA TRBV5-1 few TGCGCCAGCAGCTTGGACCCTTCCGGGGAGCTGTTTTTT CASSLDPSGELFF
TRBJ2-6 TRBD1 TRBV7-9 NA TGTGCCAGCAGCTCAGGGGGAGAGAGCTCTGGGGCCAACGTCCTGACTTTC CASSSGGESSGANVLTF
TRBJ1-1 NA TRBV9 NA TGTGCCAGCAGCGTAGGGCACCCTCCTGAAGCTTTCTTT CASSVGHPPEAFF
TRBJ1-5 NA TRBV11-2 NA TGTGCCAGCAGCTTAGGAGATTATAGCAATCAGCCCCAGCATTTT CASSLGDYSNQPQHF
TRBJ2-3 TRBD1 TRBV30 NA TGTGCCTGGAGTATAACCGGGACAGGGGGCACAGATACGCAGTATTTT CAWSITGTGGTDTQYF
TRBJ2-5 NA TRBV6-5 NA TGTGCCAGCAGTTTGGACTGGGAGACCCAGTACTTC CASSLDWETQYF
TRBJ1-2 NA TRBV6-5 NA TGTGCCAGCAGTCCGGACGGGGATGGCTACACCTTC CASSPDGDGYTF
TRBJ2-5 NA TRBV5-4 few TGTGCCAGCAGCCTTGATACAGGACCAGAGACCCAGTACTTC CASSLDTGPETQYF
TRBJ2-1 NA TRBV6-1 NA TGTGCCAGCAGCTTACTAGCTGAGAATGAGCAGTTCTTC CASSLLAENEQFF
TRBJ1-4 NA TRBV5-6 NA TGTGCCAGCAGCCCGGTAGGAAATGAAAAACTGTTTTTT CASSPVGNEKLFF
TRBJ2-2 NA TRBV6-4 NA TGTGCCAGCAGAGGACCGGAGCACACCGGGGAGCTGTTTTTT CASRGPEHTGELFF
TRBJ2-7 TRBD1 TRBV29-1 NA TGCAGCGTTGCGGACAGGGGCCACGCCGAGCAGTACTTC CSVADRGHAEQYF
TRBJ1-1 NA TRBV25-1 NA TGTGCCAGCAGTGAATTGGAGGGGGAAGCTTTCTTT CASSELEGEAFF
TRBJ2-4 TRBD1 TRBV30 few TGTGCCGCGTCCTGGACAGGGAACTTTCAGTACTTC CAASWTGNFQYF
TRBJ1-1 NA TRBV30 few TGTGCCTGGAGTGTACTCGAGAACACTGAAGCTTTCTTT CAWSVLENTEAFF
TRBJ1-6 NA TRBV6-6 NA TGTGCCAGCGAGCAGGGAAGTTCACCCCTCCACTTT CASEQGSSPLHF
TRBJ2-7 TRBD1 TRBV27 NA TGTGCCAGCAGTTTAACCCGGACAGGAGCACACGAGCAGTACTTC CASSLTRTGAHEQYF
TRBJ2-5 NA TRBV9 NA TGTGCCAGCAGCGTAGATGGATTGCTCGGGGAGACCCAGTACTTC CASSVDGLLGETQYF
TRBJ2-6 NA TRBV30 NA TGTGCCTGGACCGGGGCCAACGTCCTGACTTTC CAWTGANVLTF
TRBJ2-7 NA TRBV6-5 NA TGTGCCAGCAGTTACGGGGGGCCCTACGAGCAGTACTTC CASSYGGPYEQYF
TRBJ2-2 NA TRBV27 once TGTGCCAGCAGTACCACAGCGAACACCGGGGAGCTGTTTTTT CASSTTANTGELFF
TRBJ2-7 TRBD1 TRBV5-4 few TGTGCCAGCAGCCGGGACAGCTACGAGCAGTACTTC CASSRDSYEQYF
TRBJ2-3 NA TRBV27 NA TGTGCCAGCACCCAGGGAGAAGCAGATACGCAGTATTTT CASTQGEADTQYF
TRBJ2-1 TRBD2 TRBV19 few TGTGCCAGTAGTTCGCACTTCCTAGCGGGGGGGTACGATGAGCAGTTCTTC CASSSHFLAGGYDEQFF
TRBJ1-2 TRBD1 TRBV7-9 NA TGTGCCAGCAGTGCACAGGGGGACCCGGGGGGCTACACCTTC CASSAQGDPGGYTF
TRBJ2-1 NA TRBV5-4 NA TGTGCCAGCAGACCCGACCTCTTTAATGAGCAGTTCTTC CASRPDLFNEQFF
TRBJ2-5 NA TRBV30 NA TGTGCCTGGAACACTGGGGAGGAGACCCAGTACTTC CAWNTGEETQYF
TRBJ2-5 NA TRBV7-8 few TGTGCCAGCAGCTTACTAACAGGCGCGGAGACCCAGTACTTC CASSLLTGAETQYF
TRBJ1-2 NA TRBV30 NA TGTGCCTACAGTGGGTATGGCTACACCTTC CAYSGYGYTF
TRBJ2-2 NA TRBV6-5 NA TGTGCCAGCAGCCCGACTGCAGGGAACACCGGGGAGCTGTTTTTT CASSPTAGNTGELFF
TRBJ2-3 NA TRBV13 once TGTGCCAGCTTCCCCTCCACAGGGCCTGCAGATACGCAGTATTTT CASFPSTGPADTQYF
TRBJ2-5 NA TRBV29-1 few TGCAGCGTTGAAGGTCGGGCAGGGCCGGCAGAGACCCAGTACTTC CSVEGRAGPAETQYF
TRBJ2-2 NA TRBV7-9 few TGTGCCAGCAGCCCCAGTGGTCAGGAAAACGGGGAGCTGTTTTTT CASSPSGQENGELFF
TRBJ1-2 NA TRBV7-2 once TGTGCCAGCAGCGTCCGACAAAGACAACTCTATGGCTACACCTTC CASSVRQRQLYGYTF
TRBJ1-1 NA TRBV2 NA TGTGCCAGCAGCCTCCCGGGACGGCAGAACACTGAAGCTTTCTTT CASSLPGRQNTEAFF
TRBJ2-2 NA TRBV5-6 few TGTGCCAGCAGCTTGACCGACTACACCGGGGAGCTGTTTTTT CASSLTDYTGELFF
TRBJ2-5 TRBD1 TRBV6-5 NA TGTGCCAGCAGTTACGACAGGGTCCAAGAGACCCAGTACTTC CASSYDRVQETQYF
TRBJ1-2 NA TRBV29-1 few TGCAGCGTTGATGGCCAAGACCTAAAGTTCTATGGCTACACCTTC CSVDGQDLKFYGYTF